These T cell receptor beta chains were read from a single sample in a study of blood T cells in healthy people across ages. Each CDR3 protein is one row after TCRdb ran MiXCR on the 5' RACE reads. The sample has 980,000 or so distinct CDR3 sequences; approximately 49% are singletons. What was sequenced was blood. These receptors were collected from a man aged 25 to 45 in good health. Each CDR3 is given with its conserved first and last residue. D genes are given only for firm matches. Not all rows give a size; the values are once, few, many and, for expanded clones, a class.

V	J	D	size	length	CDR3	DNA
TRBV6-5	TRBJ2-7	TRBD2	-	18	CASSYALAGGALIYEQYF	TGTGCCAGCAGCTATGCCTTAGCGGGGGGCGCTCTGATCTACGAGCAGTACTTC
TRBV28	TRBJ2-1	-	-	13	CAIPCVKYNEQFF	TGTGCCATTCCGTGTGTAAAGTACAATGAGCAGTTCTTC
TRBV20-1	TRBJ1-2	-	-	13	CSAKVGINYGYTF	TGCAGTGCAAAAGTTGGGATTAACTATGGCTACACCTTC
TRBV7-3	TRBJ2-1	-	-	13	CASSSTLVNEQFF	TGTGCCAGCAGCTCGACACTAGTTAATGAGCAGTTCTTC
TRBV7-2	TRBJ2-1	-	once	13	CASSLGGVDEQFF	TGTGCCAGCAGCTTAGGGGGGGTCGATGAGCAGTTCTTC
TRBV28	TRBJ1-5	TRBD1	once	17	CASRIPTGDYSNQPQHF	TGTGCCAGCAGGATTCCAACAGGGGATTATAGCAATCAGCCCCAGCATTTT
TRBV5-1	TRBJ2-7	TRBD1	-	16	CASSSETGGNSYEQYF	TGCGCCAGCAGCTCGGAGACAGGGGGGAATTCCTACGAGCAGTACTTC
TRBV7-2	TRBJ2-7	TRBD1	few	16	CASSLDFTGARHEQYF	TGTGCCAGCAGCTTAGATTTCACAGGGGCTCGACACGAGCAGTACTTC
TRBV28	TRBJ2-5	TRBD2	-	15	CASSRTSGGDNEQYF	TGTGCCAGCAGTAGAACTAGCGGGGGAGACAATGAGCAGTACTTC
TRBV29-1	TRBJ2-1	-	-	14	CSVVWGSDYNEQFF	TGCAGCGTTGTATGGGGATCCGACTACAATGAGCAGTTCTTC
TRBV27	TRBJ2-1	-	-	13	CASSFTGDDEQFF	TGTGCCAGCAGTTTTACGGGGGACGATGAGCAGTTCTTC
TRBV2	TRBJ1-2	-	-	14	CASSEDSQGDGYTF	TGTGCCAGCAGTGAAGACAGCCAGGGCGATGGCTACACCTTC
TRBV6-2/TRBV6-3	TRBJ2-1	TRBD2	few	14	CASTLAGFNNEQFF	TGTGCCAGCACGCTAGCGGGGTTCAACAATGAGCAGTTCTTC
TRBV20-1	TRBJ1-4	TRBD1	-	13	CSARTGRTEKLFF	TGCAGTGCTAGGACAGGGCGGACTGAAAAACTGTTTTTT
TRBV4-3	TRBJ2-1	-	-	13	CASSQEGDNEQFF	TGCGCCAGCAGCCAAGAAGGGGACAATGAGCAGTTCTTC
TRBV7-9	TRBJ1-1	TRBD1	few	15	CASSLRDRTNTEAFF	TGTGCCAGCAGCTTAAGGGACAGGACAAACACTGAAGCTTTCTTT
TRBV7-2	TRBJ2-3	TRBD2	-	17	CASSRRTSGAYTDTQYF	TGTGCCAGCAGCCGGCGGACTAGCGGGGCCTACACAGATACGCAGTATTTT
TRBV18	TRBJ2-2	-	once	14	CASSPVRAAGELFF	TGTGCCAGCTCACCAGTTCGGGCCGCCGGGGAGCTGTTTTTT
TRBV20-1	TRBJ2-1	TRBD2	-	15	CSASLVGGAYNEQFF	TGCAGTGCTAGCCTAGTGGGAGGGGCATACAATGAGCAGTTCTTC
TRBV4-3	TRBJ1-3	-	-	17	CASSQDQGVSSGNTIYF	TGCGCCAGCAGCCAAGATCAGGGCGTCTCCTCTGGAAACACCATATATTTT
TRBV27	TRBJ2-3	TRBD2	many	17	CASSLIKLAGDTDTQYF	TGTGCCAGCAGTTTGATAAAACTAGCGGGGGACACAGATACGCAGTATTTT
TRBV5-1	TRBJ2-1	-	few	15	CASSLDAGTYNEQFF	TGCGCCAGCAGCTTGGATGCGGGGACATACAATGAGCAGTTCTTC
TRBV9	TRBJ2-7	-	-	15	CASRPSGESYNEQYF	TGTGCCAGCAGACCGTCCGGGGAGTCCTACAATGAGCAGTACTTC
TRBV27	TRBJ2-6	-	few	18	CASSFGQVSLQRANVLTF	TGTGCCAGCAGTTTCGGGCAGGTTTCTCTCCAGCGGGCCAACGTCCTGACTTTC
TRBV12-3/TRBV12-4	TRBJ2-3	-	-	14	CATRGRLNTDTQYF	TGTGCCACCCGGGGGCGTCTCAACACAGATACGCAGTATTTT
TRBV3-1	TRBJ1-5	-	-	14	CASSQDILGDNQHF	TGTGCCAGCAGCCAAGATATCCTGGGGGACAACCAGCATTTT
TRBV7-9	TRBJ2-7	-	-	14	CASSIRDGSYEQYF	TGTGCCAGCAGTATTCGGGACGGGTCCTACGAGCAGTACTTC
TRBV6-1	TRBJ2-3	TRBD2	many	15	CASSETSGGTDTQYF	TGTGCCAGCAGTGAGACTAGCGGGGGAACGGATACGCAGTATTTT
TRBV27	TRBJ2-7	-	-	14	CASRLADSSYEQYF	TGTGCCAGCCGGCTAGCGGACAGCTCCTACGAGCAGTACTTC
TRBV20-1	TRBJ1-5	-	few	15	CSARDMGYSNQPQHF	TGCAGTGCTAGAGATATGGGCTATAGCAATCAGCCCCAGCATTTT
TRBV5-1	TRBJ1-2	-	-	14	CASSWTDTGYGYTF	TGCGCCAGCAGCTGGACGGACACGGGCTATGGCTACACCTTC
TRBV30	TRBJ1-1	TRBD1	-	16	CAWSVWDRGRNTEAFF	TGTGCCTGGAGCGTCTGGGACAGGGGGCGCAACACTGAAGCTTTCTTT
TRBV3-1	TRBJ1-2	-	-	10	CGSRDYGYTF	TGTGGATCCAGGGACTATGGCTACACCTTC
TRBV7-3	TRBJ2-3	-	-	15	CASSLNNRVTDTQYF	TGTGCCAGCAGCTTAAACAACAGGGTCACAGATACGCAGTATTTT
TRBV28	TRBJ1-6	TRBD1	-	14	CASSPPGQSSPLHF	TGTGCCAGCAGCCCCCCGGGACAGAGTTCACCCCTCCACTTT
TRBV5-1	TRBJ2-3	-	few	14	CASSGGGAADTQYF	TGCGCCAGCAGCGGTGGGGGGGCCGCAGATACGCAGTATTTT
TRBV4-2	TRBJ2-3	-	-	16	CVSSPWATSPTDTQYF	TGTGTCAGCAGCCCCTGGGCGACCAGTCCCACAGATACGCAGTATTTT
TRBV29-1	TRBJ1-2	TRBD1	-	14	CSVTEGASNYGYTF	TGCAGCGTCACCGAGGGGGCTTCTAACTATGGCTACACCTTC
TRBV3-1	TRBJ2-4	-	-	16	CTSSLNPGGGKNIQYF	TGTACCAGCAGCCTAAATCCGGGGGGCGGCAAAAACATTCAGTACTTC
TRBV6-5	TRBJ2-3	-	-	15	CASSYAIDKADTQYF	TGTGCCAGCAGTTACGCGATAGACAAAGCCGATACGCAGTATTTT
TRBV9	TRBJ1-5	-	-	15	CASSVGRDSNQPQHF	TGTGCCAGCAGCGTAGGGAGGGACAGCAATCAGCCCCAGCATTTT
TRBV20-1	TRBJ2-5	TRBD2	-	10	CSLAGETQYF	TGCAGTCTAGCGGGGGAGACCCAGTACTTC